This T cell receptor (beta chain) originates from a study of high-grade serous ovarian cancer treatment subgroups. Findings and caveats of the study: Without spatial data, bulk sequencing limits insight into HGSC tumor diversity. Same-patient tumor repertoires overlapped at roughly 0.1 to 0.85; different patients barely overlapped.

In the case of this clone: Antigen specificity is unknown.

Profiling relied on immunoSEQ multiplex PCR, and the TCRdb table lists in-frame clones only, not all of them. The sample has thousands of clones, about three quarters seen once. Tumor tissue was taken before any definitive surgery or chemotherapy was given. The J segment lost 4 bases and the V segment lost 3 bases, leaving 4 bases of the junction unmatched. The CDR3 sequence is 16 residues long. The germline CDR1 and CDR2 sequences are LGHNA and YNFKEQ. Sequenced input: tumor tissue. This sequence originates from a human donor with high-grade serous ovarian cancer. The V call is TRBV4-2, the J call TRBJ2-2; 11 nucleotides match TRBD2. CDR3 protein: CASSHVTSGATGELFF. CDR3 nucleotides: TGTGCCAGCAGCCACGTGACTAGCGGGGCCACCGGGGAGCTGTTTTTT.